Here is one T cell receptor beta chain with its context. The antigen it recognizes is unknown. Per-base qualities were not stored, and no clone one base away is much larger. Libraries came from PCR. DNA from cultured CD4+ T cells underwent TCR sequencing with the Oncomine TCR Beta short-read assay at the Johns Hopkins FTIC core. The QIAamp micro DNA kit was used to extract genomic DNA from the cultured CD4+ T cells. Oncomine TCR Beta libraries from cultured CD4+ T cells were pooled with unique dual indexes and sequenced on an Illumina iSeq 100. The paper's data handling went like this. Non-productive sequences were removed, and CDR3s that did not start with C, did not end with F or W, or were shorter than 7 amino acids were discarded. The MANAFEST web application was used to identify antigen-specific clonotypes by comparing peptide-stimulated wells against reference wells and other culture wells. For a clone to be called positive, the clone needed an FDR below 0.05, an odds ratio above 5, and a productive frequency above 0.1% in at least two of three replicate wells. Cross-reactive clonotypes were defined as significantly expanded in both SARS-CoV-2 spike wells and at least one common cold coronavirus spike condition. Similarity between CDR3 sequences was evaluated in R version 3.6.1 using Levenshtein distances (stringdist) and unrooted phylogenetic trees (ape). Using fastp at Q25 and MiXCR, TCRdb reprocessed the public reads and kept productive beta chains. Entries that share a CDR3 protein sequence are merged under the most common genes and DNA. For this entry, the V and J calls and clone size follow TCRdb and not the study's own pipeline. Within this sample are approximately 15,000 distinct CDR3 sequences, with 65% to 85% of them counted one time only. Of the sample, nearly 10% falls within the top ten clones.

The sample belongs to a study of vaccination and CD4 T cells after COVID-19 (dated by TCRdb to the early 2020s). Background on the whole study: The convalescent cohort comprised six males and four females, including two Hispanic individuals, seven Caucasians, two Asians and one multiracial person. In control cultures, a CEFX viral epitope pool was used as positive control, an HIV-1 Nef peptide pool was used as negative control, or no peptide was added. Each participant got two doses of either the Pfizer-BioNTech BNT162b2 vaccine (n=8) or the Moderna mRNA-1273 vaccine (n=2). Culture stimuli were overlapping spike peptide pools from SARS-CoV-2 and from the common cold coronaviruses HCoV-NL63, HCoV-OC43 and HCoV-229E. In more than eight COVID-19 convalescent patients and a handful of infection-naive healthy vaccine recipients, researchers compared the spike-specific CD4+ TCR repertoire from before mRNA vaccination with the repertoire from after. Post-COVID blood samples from convalescent patients were collected a median of approximately 93 days after diagnosis, with a range of 35 to 161 days. The time from the second vaccine dose to post-vaccine blood sampling had a median of roughly 70 days and ranged from 14 to 241 days.

Overall study results and their limits: The median number of SARS-CoV-2-reactive clonotypes rose from roughly 20 after infection to 30 to 45 after vaccination, but the change was not significant. Nearly all vaccine-specific clones in convalescent patients (304 of 307) were mono-reactive for SARS-CoV-2 spike rather than cross-reactive with common cold coronaviruses. Only a relatively small number of convalescent patients were included in the study, and early timepoints following natural infection were not analyzed. Among convalescent patients, a median about 86% of the SARS-CoV-2-reactive clones seen after vaccination appeared only after vaccination, which suggests priming specific to the vaccine.

This specimen's treatment or condition label, interpreted: 10-day PBMC culture with coronavirus spike peptide pools or control peptides (ViraFEST assay). The ViraFEST assay was used in the study, in which antigen-specific T cells were expanded with peptide pools and expanded clonotypes were subsequently identified by TCR sequencing. Healthy vaccine recipients had no prior SARS-CoV-2 infection, confirmed by negative nucleocapsid antibody tests before and after vaccination. About 2 million PBMCs per well were cultured in IMDM with 5% human AB serum and approximately 9.8 IU/ml IL-2, plus 10 ug/ml peptide pools. On days 3 and 7, half of the culture medium was replaced with fresh IL-2-containing medium. After 10 to 11 days of culture, CD4+ T cells were isolated by negative selection with the EasySep CD4+ T cell isolation kit. Ficoll-Paque Plus gradient centrifugation was used to isolate PBMCs from whole blood, and the isolated PBMCs were then either used fresh or cryopreserved at -140C. In general, triplicate wells were set up for every culture condition.

Via the germline V gene, CDR1 is SGDLS and CDR2 YYNGEE. Inclusive of the bounding cysteine and phenylalanine, the CDR3 is 15 residues long. CDR3 DNA only is kept here, 45 bases in frame from base 1. V loses 4 bases of germline sequence and J loses 8 bases, and the interval between the two ends is 16 bases. This sequence was found in a human donor who received a COVID-19 vaccine. The sequencing here drew on CD4+ T cells from blood, cultured in vitro, taken after SARS-CoV-2 vaccination. This sequence uses TRBV9 and TRBJ1-6, with TRBD1 tentatively as D gene (5 bases match). The CDR3 corresponds to CASSPKGQGDSPLHF. The DNA reads TGTGCCAGCAGCCCTAAGGGGCAGGGAGATTCACCCCTCCACTTT.